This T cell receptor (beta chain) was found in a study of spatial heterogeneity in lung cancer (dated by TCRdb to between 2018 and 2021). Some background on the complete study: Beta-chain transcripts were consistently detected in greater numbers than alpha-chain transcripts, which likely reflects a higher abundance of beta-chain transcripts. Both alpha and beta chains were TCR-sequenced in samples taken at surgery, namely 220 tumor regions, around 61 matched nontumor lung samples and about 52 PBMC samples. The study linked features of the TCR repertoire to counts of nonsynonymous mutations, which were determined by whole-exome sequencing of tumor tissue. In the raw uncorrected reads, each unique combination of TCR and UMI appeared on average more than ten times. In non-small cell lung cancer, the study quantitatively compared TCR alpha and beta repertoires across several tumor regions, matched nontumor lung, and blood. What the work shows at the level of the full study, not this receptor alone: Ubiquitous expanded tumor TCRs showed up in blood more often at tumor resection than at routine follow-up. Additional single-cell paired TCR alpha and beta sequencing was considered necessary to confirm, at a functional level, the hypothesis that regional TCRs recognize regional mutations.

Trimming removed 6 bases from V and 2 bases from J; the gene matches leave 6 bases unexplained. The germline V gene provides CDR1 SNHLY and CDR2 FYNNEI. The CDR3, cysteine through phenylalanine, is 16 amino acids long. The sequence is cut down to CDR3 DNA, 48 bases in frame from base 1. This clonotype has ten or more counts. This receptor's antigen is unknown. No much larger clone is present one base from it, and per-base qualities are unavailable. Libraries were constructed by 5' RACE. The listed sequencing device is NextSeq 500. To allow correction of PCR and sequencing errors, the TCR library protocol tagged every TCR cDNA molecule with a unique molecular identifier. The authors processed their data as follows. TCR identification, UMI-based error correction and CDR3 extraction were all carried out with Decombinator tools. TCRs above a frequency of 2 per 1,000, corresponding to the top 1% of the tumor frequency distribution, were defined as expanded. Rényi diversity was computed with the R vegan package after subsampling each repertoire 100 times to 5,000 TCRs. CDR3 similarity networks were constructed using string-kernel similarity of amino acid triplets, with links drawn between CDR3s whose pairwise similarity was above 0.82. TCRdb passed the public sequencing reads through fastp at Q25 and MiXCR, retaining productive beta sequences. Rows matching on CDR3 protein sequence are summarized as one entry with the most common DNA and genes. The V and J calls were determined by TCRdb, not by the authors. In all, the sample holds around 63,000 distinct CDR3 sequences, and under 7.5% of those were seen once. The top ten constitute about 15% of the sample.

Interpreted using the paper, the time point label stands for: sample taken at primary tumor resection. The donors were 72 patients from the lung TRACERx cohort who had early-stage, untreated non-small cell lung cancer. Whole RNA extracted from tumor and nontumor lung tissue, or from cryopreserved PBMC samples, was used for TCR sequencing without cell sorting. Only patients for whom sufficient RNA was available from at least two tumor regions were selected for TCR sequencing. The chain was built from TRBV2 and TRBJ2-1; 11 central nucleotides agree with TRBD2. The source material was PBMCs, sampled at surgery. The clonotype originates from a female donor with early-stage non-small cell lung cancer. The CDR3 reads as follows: CASSLLAGGTYNEQFF. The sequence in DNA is TGTGCCAGCAGCCTCTTAGCGGGAGGGACCTACAATGAGCAGTTCTTC.